The 10 T cell receptor beta chains in this list originate from one sample, sequenced in a study of CD8 T cells in Susac syndrome. Reverse transcription used roughly 0.45 to 1 ug RNA and random hexamers. TCRdb analysed the immunoSEQ multiplex PCR reads with MiXCR anew, one entry per CDR3 protein. The sample consists of 190,000 or so distinct CDR3 sequences, 90% to 95% of them appearing once. Material: CD4+ T cells from PBMCs. Receptors originate from a human donor with multiple sclerosis.

CDR3 amino acids: CASSRTFLGNQPQHF. CDR3 sequence (DNA): TGCGCCAGCAGCCGGACCTTCTTGGGGAATCAGCCCCAGCATTTT. V and J are TRBV4-1 and TRBJ1-5; D is unresolved. Germline CDR1 reads MGHRA; CDR2 reads YSYEKL. The CDR3 has 15 residues. V shed 4 bases and J shed 4 bases, with 14 bases lying between them.

V usage is TRBV20-1 and J usage is TRBJ1-1; D gene uncertain. CDR3 length equals 15 residues. Per germline, CDR1 DFQATT and CDR2 SNEGSKA (reference sequence). Trimming took off 2 bases at V and 4 bases at J, with 17 bases between the two ends. CDR3 in amino acids: CSARTPLTGLTEAFF. In nucleotides, the CDR3 is TGCAGTGCTAGAACTCCCCTGACGGGCCTCACTGAAGCTTTCTTT.

The CDR3 DNA follows: TGTGCCAGCACGCCTGTGGGCCCGGGCGAGCAGTACTTC. Translated: CASTPVGPGEQYF. V is TRBV7-9 and J is TRBJ2-7; D not resolved. V was pared by 7 bases and J by 6 bases, with 16 bases between. The germline V gene encodes CDR1 SEHNR and CDR2 FQNEAQ (reference sequence). CDR3 length: 13 residues.

The chain couples TRBV4-2 to TRBJ2-5; TRBD2 agrees at 10 bases. Germline trimming cut 7 bases from V and 7 bases from J; bases unmatched to any gene: 12. In germline, CDR1 is LGHNA, CDR2 YNFKEQ. The CDR3 runs to 15 residues. CDR3 sequence (DNA): TGTGCCAGCACCCCAGCTAGCGGGGGAATGGGGACCCAGTACTTC. It is translated as CASTPASGGMGTQYF.

The chain carries TRBV4-2 and TRBJ2-3; 7 bases agree with TRBD2. Germline CDR1 and CDR2: LGHNA and YNFKEQ. The CDR3 length is 15 residues. The CDR3 here is CAASAGEPRTDTQYF. The CDR3 nucleotides are TGTGCTGCCTCGGCGGGAGAACCCCGCACAGATACGCAGTATTTT.

V gene TRBV20-1 combines with J gene TRBJ1-6; unclear D gene. V gave up 2 bases and J gave up 8 bases, with 10 bases separating them. The length of the CDR3 is 13 residues. Germline V gene data show CDR1 as DFQATT and CDR2 as SNEGSKA (reference sequence). CDR3 amino acids: CSARWASHSPLHF. In DNA, the CDR3 is TGCAGTGCTAGATGGGCGAGCCATTCACCCCTCCACTTT.

J is TRBJ2-7 and V is TRBV4-1; D gene ambiguous. V was clipped by 5 bases and J by 6 bases, with 17 bases between them. CDR1 is MGHRA, CDR2 YSYEKL, per germline. The CDR3 totals 14 residues. The chain's CDR3 is CASSSWAVAREQYF. The CDR3 nucleotides are TGCGCCAGCAGCTCTTGGGCCGTAGCACGCGAGCAGTACTTC.

V usage is TRBV30 and J usage is TRBJ2-4, with D uncertain. The CDR3 is 13 amino acids. Germline CDR1 reads GTSNPN; CDR2 reads SVGIG (reference sequence). Between the trimmed V and J ends, which lost 0 bases and 4 bases, there was a span of 7 bases. CDR3 sequence reads: CAWSVSGKNIQYF. DNA of the CDR3: TGTGCCTGGAGTGTAAGTGGTAAAAACATTCAGTACTTC.

The chain joins TRBV6-6 to TRBJ1-2, with TRBD1 as a possible D gene (5 bases). The CDR3 spans 13 residues. Germline lookup yields CDR1 MNHNY and CDR2 SVGAGI (reference sequence). V dropped 5 bases and J dropped 5 bases, with 12 bases sitting between them. In DNA, the CDR3 is TGTGCCAGCAGTATTGGGGGTCGGTATGGCTACACCTTC. It specifies CASSIGGRYGYTF.

The rearrangement uses TRBV20-1 and TRBJ1-1; D remains unclear. The CDR3 is 12 residues long. CDR1 DFQATT and CDR2 SNEGSKA come from the germline V gene (reference sequence). With 5 bases removed from V and 3 bases from J, the gap between germline ends came to 10 bases. The CDR3 is CSAGVSDTEAFF. The CDR3 DNA is TGCAGTGCTGGGGTCAGCGACACTGAAGCTTTCTTT.